The sequence of this TCR beta chain was determined in a study of CD8+CD57+ T cells in acquired aplastic anemia (dated by TCRdb to the late 2010s). Notes on the research overall: A mean of about 3 ug of DNA, ranging from about 0.19 to 30 ug, was extracted from sorted CD4+ and CD8+ cells. Overall results and qualifications from the work: Around 27 CD8+ CDR3 sequences were found to be shared between patients and controls, but these sequences appeared to be highly expressed in patients and within the immunodominant clones of the patients. CD8+ Simpson's diversity did not differ significantly between patients and healthy controls (P=0.060).

TCR repertoires of sorted CD4+ and CD8+ blood T cells from severe aplastic anemia patients and healthy subjects were deep-sequenced in the study. Ficoll-Paque density gradient centrifugation was used to isolate peripheral blood mononuclear cells. Before DNA was extracted, CD4+ and CD8+ T cells were sorted using either FACS or magnetic beads. TCR beta VDJ combination and CDR3 sequence profiling used genomic DNA as the template. TCR repertoire sequencing was run on an Illumina HiSeq 2000. In the authors' own workflow: Repertoires were assessed using TRBV/TRBJ rearrangement plots, CDR3 size and DJ length profiles, and Simpson's diversity index. The most abundant DNA sequence in the deep sequencing data was defined as the immunodominant clone. CDR3 amino acid sequences were screened for sharing across subjects and were compared with published repertoires and the VDJdb database. TCRdb trimmed the raw reads at Q25, called clones with MiXCR and kept productive beta chains. Identical CDR3 protein sequences are pooled into one entry, listed with their most common genes and DNA. TCRdb, not the original authors, processed these V and J calls. The sample yields 250,000 to 350,000 distinct CDR3 sequences; 50% to 70% were counted once. The top ten hold 7.5% to 9% of the sample.

Relative to germline, V is missing 5 bases and J is missing 6 bases, with 4 bases of the junction outside any gene match. CDR1 and CDR2 are drawn from the germline V gene (reference sequence): SEHNR, FQNEAQ. From the cysteine up to the phenylalanine, the CDR3 has a length of 13 residues. Left in the record is the CDR3 DNA by itself, 39 bases read in frame from the first base. This clonotype was recorded at least ten times. The target of this receptor is not known. No base quality information exists; no much larger clone differs at one position. The chain joins TRBV7-9 to TRBJ2-1, and TRBD1 aligns with 7 junction nucleotides. Sequencing input: sorted CD4+, CD8+, or CD8+CD57+ T cells (not recorded which) from PBMCs. The TCR was taken from a human donor with severe aplastic anemia or a healthy control (not recorded which). The CDR3 protein sequence reads: CASSRTGLNEQFF. The nucleotide sequence reads as follows: TGTGCCAGCAGCCGGACAGGTCTCAATGAGCAGTTCTTC.